This entry is about one T cell receptor (beta chain). No antigen is known for it. The CDR3 contains 12 residues. Sequencing was performed with immunoSEQ multiplex PCR; in TCRdb, only in-frame clones are kept and a portion is missing. The sample consists of 7,000 to 9,500 clones, approximately 80% of them appearing once. This sample is part of a study of tumor-infiltrating lymphocytes in localized non-small cell lung cancer. Across the study: Several tumor histologies, both smoking statuses, and some post-neoadjuvant chemotherapy samples were included.

Study-level findings and limits: Not all patients were TCR sequenced, owing to tissue quantity. Immunotypes IM1 and IM2 had similar TCR-derived T-cell fractions. Tumor T-cell fraction was not associated with recurrence-free survival.

The rearrangement joins TRBV21-1 to TRBJ2-3. TRBV21-1 is labeled a pseudogene. Material: lung tumor tissue. The sequence came from a human donor with non-small cell lung cancer. In DNA, the CDR3 is TGTGCCAGCAGCAGACACGGGTATACGCAGTATTTT. It encodes CASSRHGYTQYF.